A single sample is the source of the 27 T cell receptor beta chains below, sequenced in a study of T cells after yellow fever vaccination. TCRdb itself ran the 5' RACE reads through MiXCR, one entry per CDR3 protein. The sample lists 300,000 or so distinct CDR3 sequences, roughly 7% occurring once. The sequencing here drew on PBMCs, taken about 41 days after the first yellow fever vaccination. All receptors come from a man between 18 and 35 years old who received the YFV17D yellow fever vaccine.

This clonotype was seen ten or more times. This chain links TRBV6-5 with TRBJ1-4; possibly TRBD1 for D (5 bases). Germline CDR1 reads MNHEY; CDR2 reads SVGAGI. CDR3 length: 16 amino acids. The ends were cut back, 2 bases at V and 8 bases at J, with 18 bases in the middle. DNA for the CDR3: TGTGCCAGCAGTTACGCACAATCGTCACGGGGCGAAAAACTGTTTTTT. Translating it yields CASSYAQSSRGEKLFF.

CDR3 nucleotide sequence: TGTGCCAGCAGCTTGGGAGACAGGCCGTTACAAGAGACCCAGTACTTC. This encodes CASSLGDRPLQETQYF. The chain links TRBV5-6 to TRBJ2-5; the D gene is possibly TRBD1 (6 bases). V lost 0 bases and J lost 2, with 14 bases in between. The CDR3 runs 16 residues. The germline CDR1 and CDR2 sequences are SGHDT and YYEEEE.

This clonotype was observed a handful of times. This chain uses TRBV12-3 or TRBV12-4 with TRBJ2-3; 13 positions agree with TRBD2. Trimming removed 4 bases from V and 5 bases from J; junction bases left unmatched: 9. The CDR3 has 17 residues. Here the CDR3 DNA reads TGTGCCAGCAGTTCCCCTGCGGGACTAGCGGGAATAGATACGCAGTATTTT. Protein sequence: CASSSPAGLAGIDTQYF.

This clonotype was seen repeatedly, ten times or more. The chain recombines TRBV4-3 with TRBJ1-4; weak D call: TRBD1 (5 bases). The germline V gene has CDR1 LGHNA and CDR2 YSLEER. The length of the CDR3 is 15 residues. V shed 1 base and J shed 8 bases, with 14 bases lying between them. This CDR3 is CASSQAGFRGEKLFF. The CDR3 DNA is TGCGCCAGCAGCCAAGCAGGGTTTCGGGGAGAAAAACTGTTTTTT.

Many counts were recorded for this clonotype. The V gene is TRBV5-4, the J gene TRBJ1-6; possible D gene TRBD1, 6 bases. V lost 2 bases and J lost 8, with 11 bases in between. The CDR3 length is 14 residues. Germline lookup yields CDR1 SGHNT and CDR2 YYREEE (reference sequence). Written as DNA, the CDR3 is TGTGCCAGCAGCTTACAGGGACAAGATTCACCCCTCCACTTT. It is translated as CASSLQGQDSPLHF.

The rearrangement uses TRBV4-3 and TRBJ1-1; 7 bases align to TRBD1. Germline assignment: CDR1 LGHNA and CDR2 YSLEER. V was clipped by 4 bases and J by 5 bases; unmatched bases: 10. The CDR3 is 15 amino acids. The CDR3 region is CASSPGSQGETEAFF. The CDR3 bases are TGCGCCAGCAGCCCCGGGTCGCAGGGGGAGACTGAAGCTTTCTTT.

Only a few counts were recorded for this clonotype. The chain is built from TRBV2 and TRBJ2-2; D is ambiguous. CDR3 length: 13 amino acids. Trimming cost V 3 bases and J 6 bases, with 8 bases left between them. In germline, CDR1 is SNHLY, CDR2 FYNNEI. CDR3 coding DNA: TGTGCCAGCAGTGACGACGTCGCCGGGGAGCTGTTTTTT. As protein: CASSDDVAGELFF.

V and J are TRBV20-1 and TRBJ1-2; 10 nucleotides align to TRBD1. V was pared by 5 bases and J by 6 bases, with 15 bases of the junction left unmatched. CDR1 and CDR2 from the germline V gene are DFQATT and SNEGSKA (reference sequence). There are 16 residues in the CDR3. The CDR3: CSAYRLTRTGGHGYTF. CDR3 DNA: TGCAGTGCTTACCGTCTAACAAGGACAGGGGGTCATGGCTACACCTTC.

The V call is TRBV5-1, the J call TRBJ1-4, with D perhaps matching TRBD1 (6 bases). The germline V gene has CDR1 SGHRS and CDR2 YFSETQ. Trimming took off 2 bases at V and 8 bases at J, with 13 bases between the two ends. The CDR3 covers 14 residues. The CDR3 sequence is CASSLSGDLEKLFF. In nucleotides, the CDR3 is TGCGCCAGCAGCTTATCAGGGGATTTAGAAAAACTGTTTTTT.

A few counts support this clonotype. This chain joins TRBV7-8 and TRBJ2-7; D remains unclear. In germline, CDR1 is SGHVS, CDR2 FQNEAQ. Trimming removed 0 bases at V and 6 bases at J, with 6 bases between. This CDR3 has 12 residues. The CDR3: CASSLALVEQYF. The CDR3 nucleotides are TGTGCCAGCAGCTTAGCGCTGGTCGAGCAGTACTTC.

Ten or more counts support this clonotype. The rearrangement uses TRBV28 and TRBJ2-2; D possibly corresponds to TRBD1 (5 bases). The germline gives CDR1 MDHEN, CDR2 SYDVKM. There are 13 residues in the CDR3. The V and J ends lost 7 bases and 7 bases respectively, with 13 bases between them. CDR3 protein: CASIGQGHGELFF. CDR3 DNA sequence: TGTGCCAGCATAGGGCAGGGTCACGGGGAGCTGTTTTTT.

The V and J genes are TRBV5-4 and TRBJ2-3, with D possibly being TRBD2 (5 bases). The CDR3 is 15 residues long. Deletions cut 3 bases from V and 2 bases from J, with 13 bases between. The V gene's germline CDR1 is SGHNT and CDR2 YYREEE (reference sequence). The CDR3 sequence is CASSSPGTHTDTQYF. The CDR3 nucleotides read TGTGCCAGCAGCTCACCGGGAACACACACAGATACGCAGTATTTT.

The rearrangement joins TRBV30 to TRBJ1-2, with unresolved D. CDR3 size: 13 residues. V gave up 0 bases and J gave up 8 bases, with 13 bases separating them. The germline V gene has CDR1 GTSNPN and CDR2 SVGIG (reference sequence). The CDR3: CAWSVKAAQGYTF. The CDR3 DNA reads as TGTGCCTGGAGTGTTAAGGCGGCCCAAGGCTACACCTTC.

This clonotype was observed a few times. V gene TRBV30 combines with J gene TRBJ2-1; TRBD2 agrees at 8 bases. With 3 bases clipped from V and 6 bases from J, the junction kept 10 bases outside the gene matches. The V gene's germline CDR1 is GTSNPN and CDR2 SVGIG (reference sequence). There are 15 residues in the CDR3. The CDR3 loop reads CAWSVGLGVANEQFF. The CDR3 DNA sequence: TGTGCCTGGAGCGTGGGACTAGGGGTGGCCAATGAGCAGTTCTTC.

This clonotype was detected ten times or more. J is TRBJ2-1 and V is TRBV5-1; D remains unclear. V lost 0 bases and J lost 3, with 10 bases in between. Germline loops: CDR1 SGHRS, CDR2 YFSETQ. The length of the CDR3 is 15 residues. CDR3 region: CASSLVKNDYNEQFF. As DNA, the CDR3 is TGCGCCAGCAGCTTGGTAAAGAACGACTACAATGAGCAGTTCTTC.

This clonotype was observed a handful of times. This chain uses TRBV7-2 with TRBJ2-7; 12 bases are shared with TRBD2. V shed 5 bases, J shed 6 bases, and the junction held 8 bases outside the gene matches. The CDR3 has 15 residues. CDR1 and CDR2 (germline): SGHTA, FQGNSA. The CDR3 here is CASSMTSGGRGEQYF. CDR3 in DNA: TGTGCCAGCAGCATGACTAGCGGGGGTCGGGGCGAGCAGTACTTC.

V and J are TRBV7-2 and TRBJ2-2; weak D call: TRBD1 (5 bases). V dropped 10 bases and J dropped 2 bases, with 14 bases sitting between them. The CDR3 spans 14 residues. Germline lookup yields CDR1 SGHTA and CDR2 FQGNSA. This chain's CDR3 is CATRRQPNTGELFF. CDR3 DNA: TGTGCCACCCGGAGACAGCCCAACACCGGGGAGCTGTTTTTT.

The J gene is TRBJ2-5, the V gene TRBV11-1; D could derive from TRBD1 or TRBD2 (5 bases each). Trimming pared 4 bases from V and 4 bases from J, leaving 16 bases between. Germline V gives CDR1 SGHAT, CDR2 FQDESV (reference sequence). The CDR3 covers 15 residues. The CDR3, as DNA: TGTGCCAGCAGCTGCCGGGGCCGACTAATAGAGACCCAGTACTTC. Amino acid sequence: CASSCRGRLIETQYF.

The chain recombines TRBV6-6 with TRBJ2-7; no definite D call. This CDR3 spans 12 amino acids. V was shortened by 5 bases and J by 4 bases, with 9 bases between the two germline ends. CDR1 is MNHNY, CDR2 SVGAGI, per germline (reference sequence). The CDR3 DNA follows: TGTGCCAGCAGTACCCCTCTATACGAGCAGTACTTC. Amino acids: CASSTPLYEQYF.

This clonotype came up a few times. CDR3 DNA sequence: TGCAGTGCTCACAGGGGGCCAGGGGACACTGAAGCTTTCTTT. Residues: CSAHRGPGDTEAFF. The chain employs TRBV20-1 and TRBJ1-1; 9 bases are shared with TRBD1. Trimming took 5 bases from V and 3 from J; bases not matched to a gene: 7. This CDR3 is built from 14 residues. The germline V gene encodes CDR1 DFQATT and CDR2 SNEGSKA (reference sequence).

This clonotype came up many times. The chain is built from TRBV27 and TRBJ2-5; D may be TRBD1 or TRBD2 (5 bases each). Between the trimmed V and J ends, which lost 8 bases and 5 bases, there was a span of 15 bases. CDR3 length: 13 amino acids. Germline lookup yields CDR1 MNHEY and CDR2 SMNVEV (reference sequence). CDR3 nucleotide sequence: TGTGCCAGCCGAAACCGGGACCTTGAGACCCAGTACTTC. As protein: CASRNRDLETQYF.

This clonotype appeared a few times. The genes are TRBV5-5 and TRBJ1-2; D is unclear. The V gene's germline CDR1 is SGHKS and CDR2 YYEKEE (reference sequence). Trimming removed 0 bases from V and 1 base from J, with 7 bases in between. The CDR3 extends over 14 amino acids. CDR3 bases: TGTGCCAGCAGCTTGGGGGCCGGTAACTATGGCTACACCTTC. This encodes CASSLGAGNYGYTF.

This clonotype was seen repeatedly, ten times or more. The CDR3: CSVVFPGGGEKLFF. In nucleotides, the CDR3 is TGCAGCGTTGTATTCCCCGGCGGTGGAGAAAAACTGTTTTTT. The V and J genes are TRBV29-1 and TRBJ1-4; no firm D call. The V gene's germline CDR1 is SQVTM and CDR2 ANQGSEA. CDR3 length: 14 amino acids. The V gene lost 4 bases and the J gene lost 8 bases, with 17 bases spanning the gap.

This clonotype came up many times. This chain's CDR3 is CASSYSFGGQGPVNVQFF. CDR3 DNA: TGTGCCAGCAGTTACTCATTCGGAGGTCAGGGCCCCGTTAATGTACAGTTCTTC. The chain carries TRBV6-2 or TRBV6-3 and TRBJ2-1, with D perhaps matching TRBD1 or TRBD2 (5 bases each). Germline values: CDR1 MNHEY, CDR2 SVGEGT. This CDR3 is 18 amino acids long. V lost 0 bases, J lost 13 bases, and 28 bases lay in between.

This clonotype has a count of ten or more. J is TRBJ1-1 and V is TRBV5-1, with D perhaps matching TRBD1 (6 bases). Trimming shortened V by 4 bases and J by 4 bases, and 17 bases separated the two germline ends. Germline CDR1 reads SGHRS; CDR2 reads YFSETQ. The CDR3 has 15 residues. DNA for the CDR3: TGCGCCAGCAGCCTACAGGGACTTAGAGGCACTGAAGCTTTCTTT. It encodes CASSLQGLRGTEAFF.

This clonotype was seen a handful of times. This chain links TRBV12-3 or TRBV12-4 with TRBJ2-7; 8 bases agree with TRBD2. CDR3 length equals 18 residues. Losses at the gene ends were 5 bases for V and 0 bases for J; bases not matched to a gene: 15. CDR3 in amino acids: CASSLGLGSGDSSYEQYF. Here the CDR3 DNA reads TGTGCCAGCAGTCTAGGACTTGGTAGCGGGGACTCCTCCTACGAGCAGTACTTC.

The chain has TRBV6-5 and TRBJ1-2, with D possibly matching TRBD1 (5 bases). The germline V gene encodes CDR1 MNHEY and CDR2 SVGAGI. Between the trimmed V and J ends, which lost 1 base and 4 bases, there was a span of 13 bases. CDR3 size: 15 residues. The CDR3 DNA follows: TGTGCCAGCAGTTACTTTCGTACAGGCTTCTATGGCTACACCTTC. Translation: CASSYFRTGFYGYTF.